This T cell receptor beta chain was recovered during a study of quantifying T cell responses using KT2 cells. As for the study in general: cDNA was made from DNase-treated RNA using alpha and beta constant primers.

The cDNA 3' end received a ligated oligonucleotide with a UMI. An equimolar mix of RC1.1 and RC1.2 primed the beta chain across TRBC1 and TRBC2. TCRdb analysed the UMI-ligation and nested PCR reads with MiXCR anew, one entry per CDR3 protein. The table shows about 53,000 distinct CDR3 sequences, with about 12% occurring only once. Germline V gene sequence: CDR1 MNHEY, CDR2 SVGEGT. This CDR3 contains 13 residues. Trimming cost V 9 bases and J 2 bases; bases outside gene matches: 7. The clonotype comes from a human donor. The J gene is TRBJ2-7, the V gene TRBV6-2 or TRBV6-3, with 7 bases identical to TRBD2. The sequenced sample consisted of PBMCs spiked with cells of the T cell clone KT2. Here the CDR3 reads CASRTSATYEQYF. The CDR3 DNA follows: TGTGCCAGTAGAACTAGCGCTACCTACGAGCAGTACTTC.